This T cell receptor (beta chain) comes out of a study of response to subunit inactivated influenza vaccine. Per the germline V gene, CDR1 is SGHTA and CDR2 is FQGNSA. The CDR3 has 15 amino acids. V shed 5 bases and J 3 bases; nucleotides not matched to a gene: 4. With regard to this clonotype: No antigen is known for it.

TCRdb recomputed calls from the RT-PCR reads with MiXCR, one row per CDR3 protein. The data contain roughly 670,000 distinct CDR3 sequences, roughly 15% of them singletons. The study, taken as a whole, reports: The authors suggested that few new T cells are recruited per seasonal influenza vaccination.

Sample: PBMCs from blood, taken roughly 15 days before vaccination. The chain has TRBV7-2 and TRBJ2-1, with 10 bases matching TRBD1. The clonotype originates from a man in his fifties or sixties who received an inactivated influenza vaccine. CDR3 DNA sequence: TGTGCCAGCAGCCTCCGGACAGGGGGCTACAATGAGCAGTTCTTC. It yields the protein CASSLRTGGYNEQFF.